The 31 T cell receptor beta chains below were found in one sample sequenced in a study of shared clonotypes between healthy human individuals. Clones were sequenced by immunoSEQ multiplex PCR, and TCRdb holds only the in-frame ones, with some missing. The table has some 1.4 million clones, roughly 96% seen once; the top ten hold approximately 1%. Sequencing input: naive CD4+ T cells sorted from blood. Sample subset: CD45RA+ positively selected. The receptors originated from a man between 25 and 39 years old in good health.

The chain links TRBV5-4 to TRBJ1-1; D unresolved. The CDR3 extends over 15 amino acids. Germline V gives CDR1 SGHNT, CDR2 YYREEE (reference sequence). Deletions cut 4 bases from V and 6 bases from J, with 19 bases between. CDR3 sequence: CASSSPVDGPPEAFF. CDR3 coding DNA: TGTGCCAGCAGCAGCCCGGTGGACGGGCCCCCTGAAGCTTTCTTT.

CDR3 sequence (DNA): TGCGCCAGCAGCAGCGGGATGGGGCAGACCGGGGAGCTGTTTTTT. Its protein product is CASSSGMGQTGELFF. This chain uses TRBV5-1 with TRBJ2-2; TRBD2 matches 7 bases. The trim removed 4 bases at V and 5 bases at J, leaving 8 bases unmatched. Germline V CDR1 and CDR2: SGHRS, YFSETQ. The CDR3 is 15 amino acids.

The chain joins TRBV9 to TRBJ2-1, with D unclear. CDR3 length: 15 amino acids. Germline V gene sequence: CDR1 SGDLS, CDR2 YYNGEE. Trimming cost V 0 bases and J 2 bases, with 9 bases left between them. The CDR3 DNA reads TGTGCCAGCAGCGTAGGAGACGGAGCCTACAATGAGCAGTTCTTC. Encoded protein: CASSVGDGAYNEQFF.

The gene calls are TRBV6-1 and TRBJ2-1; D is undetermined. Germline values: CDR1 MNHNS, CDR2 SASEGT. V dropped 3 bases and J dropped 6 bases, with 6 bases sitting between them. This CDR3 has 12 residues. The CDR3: CASSENFNEQFF. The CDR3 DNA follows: TGTGCCAGCAGTGAGAACTTCAATGAGCAGTTCTTC.

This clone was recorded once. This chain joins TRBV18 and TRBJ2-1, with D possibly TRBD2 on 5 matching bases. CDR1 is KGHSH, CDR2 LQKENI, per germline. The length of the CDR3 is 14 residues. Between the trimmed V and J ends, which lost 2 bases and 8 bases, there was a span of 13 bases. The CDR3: CASSPRRARDEQFF. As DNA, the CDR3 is TGTGCCAGCTCACCAAGGCGAGCGAGGGATGAGCAGTTCTTC. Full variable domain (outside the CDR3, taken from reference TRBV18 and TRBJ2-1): NAGVMQNPRHLVRRRGQEARLRCSPMKGHSHVYWYRQLPEEGLKFMVYLQKENIIDESGMPKERFSAEFPKEGPSILRIQQVVRGDSAAYFCASSPRRARDEQFFGPGTRLTVL.

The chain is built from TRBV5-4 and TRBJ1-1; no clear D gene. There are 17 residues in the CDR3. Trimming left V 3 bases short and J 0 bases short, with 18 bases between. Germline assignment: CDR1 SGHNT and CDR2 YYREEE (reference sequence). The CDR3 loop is CASSSKGGPVMNTEAFF. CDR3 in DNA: TGTGCCAGCAGCTCTAAAGGCGGGCCAGTCATGAACACTGAAGCTTTCTTT.

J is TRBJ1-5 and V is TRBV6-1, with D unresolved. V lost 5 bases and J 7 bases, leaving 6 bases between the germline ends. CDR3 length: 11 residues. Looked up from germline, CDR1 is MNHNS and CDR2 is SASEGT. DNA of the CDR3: TGTGCCAGCAGTCAAGGGCAGCCCCAGCATTTT. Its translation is CASSQGQPQHF.

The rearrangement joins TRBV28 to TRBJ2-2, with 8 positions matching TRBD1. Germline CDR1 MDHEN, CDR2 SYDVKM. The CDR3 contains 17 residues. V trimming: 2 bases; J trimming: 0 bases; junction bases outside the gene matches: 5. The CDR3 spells CASSLPRDRPNTGELFF. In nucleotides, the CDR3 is TGTGCCAGCAGTTTACCCCGGGACAGGCCGAACACCGGGGAGCTGTTTTTT.

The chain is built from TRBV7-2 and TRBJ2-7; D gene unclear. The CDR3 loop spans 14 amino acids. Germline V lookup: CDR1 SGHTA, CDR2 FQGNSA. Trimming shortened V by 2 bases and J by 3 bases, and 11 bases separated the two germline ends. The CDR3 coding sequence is TGTGCCAGCAGCTTAAATAGATACTACTACGAGCAGTACTTC. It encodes CASSLNRYYYEQYF.

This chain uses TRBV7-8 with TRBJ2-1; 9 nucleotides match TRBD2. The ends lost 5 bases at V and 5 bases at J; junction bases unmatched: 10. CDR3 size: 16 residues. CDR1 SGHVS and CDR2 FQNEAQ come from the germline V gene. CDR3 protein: CASSPGRLADNNEQFF. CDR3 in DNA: TGTGCCAGCAGCCCCGGGAGACTAGCGGACAACAATGAGCAGTTCTTC.

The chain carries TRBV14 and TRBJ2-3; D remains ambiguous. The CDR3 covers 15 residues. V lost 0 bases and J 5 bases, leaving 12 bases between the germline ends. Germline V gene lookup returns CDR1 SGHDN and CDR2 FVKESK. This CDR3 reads CASSQEARFRDTQYF. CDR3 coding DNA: TGTGCCAGCAGCCAAGAGGCTAGATTTCGAGATACGCAGTATTTT.

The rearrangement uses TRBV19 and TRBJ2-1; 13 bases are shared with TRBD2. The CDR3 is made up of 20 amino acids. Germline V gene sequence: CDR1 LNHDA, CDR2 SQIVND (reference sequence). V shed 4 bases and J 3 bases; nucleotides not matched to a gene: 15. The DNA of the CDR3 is TGTGCCAGTAGTACCCGGACTAGCGGGGGAGTGAATCCGATCTACAATGAGCAGTTCTTC. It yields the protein CASSTRTSGGVNPIYNEQFF.

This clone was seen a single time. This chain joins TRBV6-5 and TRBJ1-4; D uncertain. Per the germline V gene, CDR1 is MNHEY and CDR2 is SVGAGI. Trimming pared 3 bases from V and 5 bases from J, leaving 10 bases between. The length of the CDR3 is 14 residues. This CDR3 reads CASSYRVYNEKLFF. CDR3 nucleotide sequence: TGTGCCAGCAGTTATCGCGTCTACAATGAAAAACTGTTTTTT.

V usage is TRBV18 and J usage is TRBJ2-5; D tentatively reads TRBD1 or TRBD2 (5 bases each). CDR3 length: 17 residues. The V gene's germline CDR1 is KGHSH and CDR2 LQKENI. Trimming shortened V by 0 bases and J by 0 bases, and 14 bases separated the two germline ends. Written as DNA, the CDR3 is TGTGCCAGCTCACCACCGTGGGGGTTTGGGGACCAAGAGACCCAGTACTTC. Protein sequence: CASSPPWGFGDQETQYF.

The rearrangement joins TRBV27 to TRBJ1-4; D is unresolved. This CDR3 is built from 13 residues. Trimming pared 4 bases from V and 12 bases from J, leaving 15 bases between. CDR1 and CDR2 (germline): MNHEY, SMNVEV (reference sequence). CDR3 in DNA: TGTGCCAGCAGTTCCCCCCCTTTAGTGGAACTGTTTTTT. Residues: CASSSPPLVELFF.

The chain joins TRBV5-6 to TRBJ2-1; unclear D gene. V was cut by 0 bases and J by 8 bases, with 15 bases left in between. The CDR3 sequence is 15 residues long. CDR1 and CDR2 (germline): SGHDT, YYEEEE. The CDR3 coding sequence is TGTGCCAGCAGCTTGGAACTACTCCTCGCGGATGAGCAGTTCTTC. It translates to CASSLELLLADEQFF.

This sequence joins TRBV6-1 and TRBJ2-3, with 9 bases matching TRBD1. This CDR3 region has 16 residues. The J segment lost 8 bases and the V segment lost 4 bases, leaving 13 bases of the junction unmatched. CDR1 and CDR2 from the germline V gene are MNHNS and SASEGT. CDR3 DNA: TGTGCCAGCAGTGTATACCCGGGACAGGGTACTGTTACGCAGTATTTT. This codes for CASSVYPGQGTVTQYF.

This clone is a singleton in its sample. The CDR3 DNA sequence: TGTGCCAGCAGCTTGGCCAGTCGACGGAACACTGAAGCTTTCTTT. It translates to CASSLASRRNTEAFF. The rearrangement uses TRBV5-8 and TRBJ1-1, with no clear D. Trimming took 0 bases from V and 1 from J, leaving 10 bases between them. The CDR3 has 15 residues. Germline V gene data show CDR1 as SGHTS and CDR2 as YDEGEE.

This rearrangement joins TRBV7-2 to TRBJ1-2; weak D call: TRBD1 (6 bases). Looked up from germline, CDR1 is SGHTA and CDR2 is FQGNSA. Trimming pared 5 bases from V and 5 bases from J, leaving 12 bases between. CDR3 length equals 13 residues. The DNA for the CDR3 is TGTGCCAGCAGCCATGAACAGGGTTATGGCTACACCTTC. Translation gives CASSHEQGYGYTF.

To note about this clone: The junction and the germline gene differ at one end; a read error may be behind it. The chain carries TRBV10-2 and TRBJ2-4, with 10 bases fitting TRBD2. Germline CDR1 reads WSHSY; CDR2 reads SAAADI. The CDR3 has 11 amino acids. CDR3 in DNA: TGCGCCAGCAGTTCTTCCGGGACTAGCGTCTTC. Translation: CASSSSGTSVF.

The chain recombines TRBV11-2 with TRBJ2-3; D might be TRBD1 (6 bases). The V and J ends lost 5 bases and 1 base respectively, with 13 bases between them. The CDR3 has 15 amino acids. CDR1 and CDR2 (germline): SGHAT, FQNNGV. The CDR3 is CASSPRGGGTDTQYF. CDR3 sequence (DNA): TGTGCCAGCAGCCCCAGAGGGGGTGGCACAGATACGCAGTATTTT.

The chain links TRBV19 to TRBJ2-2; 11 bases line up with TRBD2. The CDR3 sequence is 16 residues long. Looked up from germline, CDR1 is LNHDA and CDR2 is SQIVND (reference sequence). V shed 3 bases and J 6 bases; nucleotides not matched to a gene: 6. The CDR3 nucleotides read TGTGCCAGTAGTATTAGTAGCGGGAGGGCCTCCGGGGAGCTGTTTTTT. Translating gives CASSISSGRASGELFF. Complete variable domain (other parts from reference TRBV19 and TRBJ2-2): DGGITQSPKYLFRKEGQNVTLSCEQNLNHDAMYWYRQDPGQGLRLIYYSQIVNDFQKGDIAEGYSVSREKKESFPLTVTSAQKNPTAFYLCASSISSGRASGELFFGEGSRLTVL.

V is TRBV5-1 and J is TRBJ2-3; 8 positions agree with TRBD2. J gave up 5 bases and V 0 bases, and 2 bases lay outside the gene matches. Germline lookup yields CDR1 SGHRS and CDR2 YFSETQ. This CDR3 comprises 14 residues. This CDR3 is CASSLALAGDTQYF. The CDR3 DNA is TGCGCCAGCAGCTTGGCCCTAGCGGGAGATACGCAGTATTTT.

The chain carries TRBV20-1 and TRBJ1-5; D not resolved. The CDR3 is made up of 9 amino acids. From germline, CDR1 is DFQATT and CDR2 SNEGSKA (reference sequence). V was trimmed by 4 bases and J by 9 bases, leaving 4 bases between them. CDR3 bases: TGCAGTGCTAACTGGCCCCAGCATTTT. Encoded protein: CSANWPQHF.

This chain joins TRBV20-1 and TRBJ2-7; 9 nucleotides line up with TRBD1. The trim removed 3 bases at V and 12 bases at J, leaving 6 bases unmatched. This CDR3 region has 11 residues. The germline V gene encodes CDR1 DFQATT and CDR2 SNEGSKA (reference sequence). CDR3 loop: CSASNRGPPYF. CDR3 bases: TGCAGTGCTAGTAACAGGGGGCCCCCGTACTTC.

The CDR3 nucleotides read TGTGCCAGCTCACCAGGGTTTGGCTACACCTTC. This sequence encodes CASSPGFGYTF. The chain uses TRBV18 and TRBJ1-2, with D unclear. V was trimmed by 2 bases and J by 7 bases, leaving 5 bases between them. Per the germline V gene, CDR1 is KGHSH and CDR2 is LQKENI. This CDR3 region has 11 residues. The full variable domain, its missing parts supplied by reference TRBV18 and TRBJ1-2, is NAGVMQNPRHLVRRRGQEARLRCSPMKGHSHVYWYRQLPEEGLKFMVYLQKENIIDESGMPKERFSAEFPKEGPSILRIQQVVRGDSAAYFCASSPGFGYTFGSGTRLTVV.

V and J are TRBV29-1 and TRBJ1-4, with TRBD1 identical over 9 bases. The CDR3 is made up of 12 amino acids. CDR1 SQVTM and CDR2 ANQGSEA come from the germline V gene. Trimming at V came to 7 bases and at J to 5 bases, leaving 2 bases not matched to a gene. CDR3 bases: TGCAGCGCGGGGACAGGGAATGAAAAACTGTTTTTT. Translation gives CSAGTGNEKLFF. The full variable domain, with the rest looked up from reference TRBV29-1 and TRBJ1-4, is SAVISQKPSRDICQRGTSLTIQCQVDSQVTMMFWYRQQPGQSLTLIATANQGSEATYESGFVIDKFPISRPNLTFSTLTVSNMSPEDSSIYLCSAGTGNEKLFFGSGTQLSVL.

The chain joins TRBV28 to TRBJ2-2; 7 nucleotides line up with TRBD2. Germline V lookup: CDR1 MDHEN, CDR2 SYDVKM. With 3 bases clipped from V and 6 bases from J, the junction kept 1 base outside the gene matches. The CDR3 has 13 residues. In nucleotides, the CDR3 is TGTGCCAGCAGTTTTCGGGGGGCCGGGGAGCTGTTTTTT. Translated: CASSFRGAGELFF.

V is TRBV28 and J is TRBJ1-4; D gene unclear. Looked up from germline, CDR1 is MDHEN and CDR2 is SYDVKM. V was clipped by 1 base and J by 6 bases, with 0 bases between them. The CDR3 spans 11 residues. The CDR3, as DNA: TGTGCCAGCAGTTTATATGAAAAACTGTTTTTT. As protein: CASSLYEKLFF.

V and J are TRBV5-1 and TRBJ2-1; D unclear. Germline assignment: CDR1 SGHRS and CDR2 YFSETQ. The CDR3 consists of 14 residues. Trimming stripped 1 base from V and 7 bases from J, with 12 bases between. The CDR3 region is CASSLYPLENEQFF. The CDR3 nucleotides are TGCGCCAGCAGCTTGTATCCGTTGGAAAATGAGCAGTTCTTC.

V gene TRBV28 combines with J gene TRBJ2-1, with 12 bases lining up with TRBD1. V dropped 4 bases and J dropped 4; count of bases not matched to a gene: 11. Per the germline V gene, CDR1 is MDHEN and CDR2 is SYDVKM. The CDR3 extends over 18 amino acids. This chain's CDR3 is CASSSPKGTGGAYNEQFF. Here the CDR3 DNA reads TGTGCCAGCAGTTCCCCCAAGGGGACAGGGGGCGCATACAATGAGCAGTTCTTC.